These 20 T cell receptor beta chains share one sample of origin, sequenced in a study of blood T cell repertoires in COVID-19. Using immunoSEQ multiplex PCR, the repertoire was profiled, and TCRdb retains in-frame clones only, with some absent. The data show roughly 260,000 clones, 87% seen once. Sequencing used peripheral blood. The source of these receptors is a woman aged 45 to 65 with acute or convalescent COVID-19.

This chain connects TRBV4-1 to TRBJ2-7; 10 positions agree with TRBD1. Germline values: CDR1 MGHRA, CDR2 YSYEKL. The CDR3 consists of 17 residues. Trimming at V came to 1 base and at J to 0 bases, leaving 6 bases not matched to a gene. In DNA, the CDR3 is TGCGCCAGCAGCCAAGCCTGGACAGGGGGAAGCTCCTACGAGCAGTACTTC. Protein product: CASSQAWTGGSSYEQYF.

The CDR3 loop is CAGTGGLGYEQYF. In DNA form, the CDR3 reads TGTGCCGGAACAGGGGGCCTAGGCTACGAGCAGTACTTC. V usage is TRBV30 and J usage is TRBJ2-7; 9 bases map to TRBD1. Germline lookup yields CDR1 GTSNPN and CDR2 SVGIG (reference sequence). V lost 8 bases and J lost 3; bases outside the gene matches: 8. The length of the CDR3 is 13 residues.

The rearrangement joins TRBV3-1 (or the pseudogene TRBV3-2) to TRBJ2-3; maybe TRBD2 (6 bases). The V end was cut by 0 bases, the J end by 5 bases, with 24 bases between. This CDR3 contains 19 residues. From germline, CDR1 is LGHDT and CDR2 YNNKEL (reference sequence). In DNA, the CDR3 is TGTGCCAGCAGCCAAGAAGGGGCCGCGGGGCTTACCCCCGGAGATACGCAGTATTTT. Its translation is CASSQEGAAGLTPGDTQYF.

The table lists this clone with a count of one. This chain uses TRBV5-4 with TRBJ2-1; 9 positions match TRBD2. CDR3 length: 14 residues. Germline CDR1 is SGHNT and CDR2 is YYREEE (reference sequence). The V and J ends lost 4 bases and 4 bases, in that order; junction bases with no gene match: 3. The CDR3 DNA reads TGTGCCAGCAGCCCTAGCGGGATTTACAATGAGCAGTTCTTC. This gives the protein CASSPSGIYNEQFF.

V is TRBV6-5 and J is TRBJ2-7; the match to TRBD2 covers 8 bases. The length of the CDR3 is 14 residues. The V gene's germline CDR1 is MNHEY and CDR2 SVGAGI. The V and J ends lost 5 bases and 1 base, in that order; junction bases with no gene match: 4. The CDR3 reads CASSIRGGSYEQYF. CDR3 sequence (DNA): TGTGCCAGCAGTATCCGGGGGGGGTCCTACGAGCAGTACTTC.

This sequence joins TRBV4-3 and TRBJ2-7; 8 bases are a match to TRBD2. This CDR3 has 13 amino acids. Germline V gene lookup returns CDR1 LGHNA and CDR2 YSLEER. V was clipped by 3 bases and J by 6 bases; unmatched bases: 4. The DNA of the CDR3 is TGCGCCAGCAGCCAGCGGGGGGAGAGCGAGCAGTACTTC. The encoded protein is CASSQRGESEQYF.

The CDR3 DNA reads as TGCGCCAGCAGCTTGACAACTAGCGCGACCACCTACGAGCAGTACTTC. It translates to CASSLTTSATTYEQYF. The gene calls are TRBV5-1 and TRBJ2-7; 7 bases agree with TRBD2. The CDR3 has 16 amino acids. Germline-derived CDR1 and CDR2 are SGHRS and YFSETQ. V lost 1 base and J lost 2; bases outside the gene matches: 9.

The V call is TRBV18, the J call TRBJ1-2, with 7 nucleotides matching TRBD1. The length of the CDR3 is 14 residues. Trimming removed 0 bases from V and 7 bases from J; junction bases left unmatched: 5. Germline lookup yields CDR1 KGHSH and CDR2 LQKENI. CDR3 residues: CASSPPARGTGYTF. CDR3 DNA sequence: TGTGCCAGCTCACCACCGGCCAGGGGGACTGGCTACACCTTC.

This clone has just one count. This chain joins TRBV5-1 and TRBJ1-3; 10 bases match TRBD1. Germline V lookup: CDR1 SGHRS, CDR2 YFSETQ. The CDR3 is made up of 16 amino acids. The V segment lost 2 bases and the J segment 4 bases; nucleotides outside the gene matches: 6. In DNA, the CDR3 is TGCGCCAGCAGCTTCGAAGGGACAGGGGTCGGAAACACCATATATTTT. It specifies CASSFEGTGVGNTIYF.

CDR3 sequence (DNA): TGTGCCAGCAGCTTAGTCCAGAATCAGCCCCAGCATTTT. Amino acid sequence: CASSLVQNQPQHF. This chain connects TRBV11-2 to TRBJ1-5; D remains unclear. The CDR3 has 13 amino acids. CDR1 SGHAT and CDR2 FQNNGV come from the germline V gene. V dropped 1 base and J dropped 4 bases, with 5 bases sitting between them.

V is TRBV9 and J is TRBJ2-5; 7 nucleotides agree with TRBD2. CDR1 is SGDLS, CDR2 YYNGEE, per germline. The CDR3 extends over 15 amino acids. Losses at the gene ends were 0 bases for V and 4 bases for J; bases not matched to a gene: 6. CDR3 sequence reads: CASSVVGRGGETQYF. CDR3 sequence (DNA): TGTGCCAGCAGCGTAGTCGGGCGCGGGGGAGAGACCCAGTACTTC. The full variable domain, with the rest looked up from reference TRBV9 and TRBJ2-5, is DSGVTQTPKHLITATGQRVTLRCSPRSGDLSVYWYQQSLDQGLQFLIQYYNGEERAKGNILERFSAQQFPDLHSELNLSSLELGDSALYFCASSVVGRGGETQYFGPGTRLLVL.

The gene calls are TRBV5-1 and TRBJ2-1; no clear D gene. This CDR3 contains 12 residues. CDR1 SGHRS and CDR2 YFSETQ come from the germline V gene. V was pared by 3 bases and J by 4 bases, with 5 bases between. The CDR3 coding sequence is TGCGCCAGCAGCTCGGAGTACAATGAGCAGTTCTTC. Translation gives CASSSEYNEQFF.

CDR3 DNA: TGTGCCAGTAGTATAGGGGCAGGGCCTAACTATGGCTACACCTTC. Its protein is CASSIGAGPNYGYTF. The rearrangement joins TRBV19 to TRBJ1-2; TRBD1 might be the D (5 bases). Trimming left V 1 base short and J 0 bases short, with 9 bases between. The CDR3 is 15 residues long. Germline CDR1 and CDR2: LNHDA and SQIVND (reference sequence).

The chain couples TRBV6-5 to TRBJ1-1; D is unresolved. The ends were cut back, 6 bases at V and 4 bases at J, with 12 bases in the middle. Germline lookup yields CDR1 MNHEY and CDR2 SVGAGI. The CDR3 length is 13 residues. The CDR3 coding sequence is TGTGCCAGCAGACTCGACACTTCCACTGAAGCTTTCTTT. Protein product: CASRLDTSTEAFF.

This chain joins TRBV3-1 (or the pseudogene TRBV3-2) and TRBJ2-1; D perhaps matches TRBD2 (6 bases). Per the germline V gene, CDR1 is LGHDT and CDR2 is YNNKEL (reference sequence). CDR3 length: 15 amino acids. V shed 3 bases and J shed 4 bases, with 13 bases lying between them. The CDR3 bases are TGTGCCAGCAGCCAGATTAGCGGACGATACAATGAGCAGTTCTTC. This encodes CASSQISGRYNEQFF.

CDR3 sequence reads: CSVSRGATNEKLFF. The CDR3 DNA sequence: TGCAGCGTTTCAAGGGGTGCAACTAATGAAAAACTGTTTTTT. V and J are TRBV29-1 and TRBJ1-4, with D tentatively TRBD1 (5 bases). The CDR3 has 14 residues. V was clipped by 5 bases and J by 0 bases, with 10 bases between them. Germline V gene data show CDR1 as SQVTM and CDR2 as ANQGSEA.

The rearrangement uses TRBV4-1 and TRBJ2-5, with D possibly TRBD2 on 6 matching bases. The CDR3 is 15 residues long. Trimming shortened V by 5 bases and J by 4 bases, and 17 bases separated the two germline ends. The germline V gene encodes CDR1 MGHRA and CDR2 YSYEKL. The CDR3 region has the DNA TGCGCCAGCAGCTTCACCCCGGGTAGCGGAGAGACCCAGTACTTC. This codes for CASSFTPGSGETQYF.

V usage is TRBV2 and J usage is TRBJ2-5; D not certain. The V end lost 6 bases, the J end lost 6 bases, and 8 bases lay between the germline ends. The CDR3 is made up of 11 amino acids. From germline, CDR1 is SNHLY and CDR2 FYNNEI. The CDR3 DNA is TGTGCCAGCAGCGTTCTACAGACCCAGTACTTC. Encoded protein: CASSVLQTQYF.

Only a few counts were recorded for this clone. CDR3 nucleotide sequence: TGTGCCAGCAGCGCCCTTGGGGCGGGAGGGCCCAGAGAGACCCAGTACTTC. Translation gives CASSALGAGGPRETQYF. V and J are TRBV9 and TRBJ2-5, with 9 nucleotides matching TRBD2. Germline CDR1 is SGDLS and CDR2 is YYNGEE. The CDR3 sequence is 17 residues long. V gave up 3 bases and J gave up 4 bases; unmatched junction bases: 13.

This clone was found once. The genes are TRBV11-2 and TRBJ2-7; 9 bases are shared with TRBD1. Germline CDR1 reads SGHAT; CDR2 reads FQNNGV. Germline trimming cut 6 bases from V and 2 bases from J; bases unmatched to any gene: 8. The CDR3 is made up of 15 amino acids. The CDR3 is CASRNTGGFAYEQYF. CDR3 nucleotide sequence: TGTGCCAGCAGAAACACAGGGGGCTTCGCCTACGAGCAGTACTTC.